This T cell receptor (beta chain) was recovered during a study of T-cell memory formation after mild COVID-19. Overall study findings and caveats: In pre-infection memory, a portion of responding clones appeared, which suggested that cross-reactive memory joined. A balance of CD4 and CD8 characterized clones contracting day 15 to 85, whereas later expanders leaned CD4+. CD4+ clones that contracted lay mainly in CM and EM; CD8+ ones lay in EMRA.

Barcoded TCR alpha and TCR beta cDNA libraries with UMIs came from 5'RACE using constant-segment primers. TCRdb called the 5' RACE reads again in MiXCR, with one record for every CDR3 protein. The sample consists of about 340,000 distinct CDR3 sequences, 13% of them appearing once. Comment on this clonotype: Antigen unknown.

Trimming took off 1 base at V and 5 bases at J, with 12 bases between the two ends. This CDR3 is 15 amino acids long. In germline, CDR1 is SGHKS, CDR2 YYEKEE (reference sequence). Sequenced material: PBMCs or a T cell subset sorted from them (not recorded which). The sequence derives from a man aged 18 to 35 who had mild COVID-19 (a few samples of this study predate the infection). Cell type and time point are not known. The chain combines TRBV5-5 with TRBJ2-2; D may be TRBD1 (6 bases). CDR3 region: CASSLLGAGTGELFF. The CDR3 region has the DNA TGTGCCAGCAGCTTGCTGGGGGCAGGAACCGGGGAGCTGTTTTTT.